This T cell receptor (beta chain) was observed in a study of blood T cell repertoires in COVID-19. Overall study context: From the United States, Italy and Spain came samples of acute and convalescent COVID-19. PBMCs, B-cell-depleted T cells, or T cells provided the cDNA or gDNA that made up the material.

V was clipped by 5 bases and J by 0 bases; unmatched bases: 9. Germline V gene data show CDR1 as KGHSH and CDR2 as LQKENI. CDR3 length equals 16 residues. Original processing notes: Amplification of reference gene primers provided the estimated nucleated cell counts. The table came from immunoSEQ multiplex PCR; TCRdb's copy has only in-frame clones and leaves some out. V, J and clone size are taken as reported in that table, and D and trimming were inferred from the DNA itself. Altogether 75,000 to 95,000 clones are present, 88% being singletons, with the ten largest covering about 20%. This TCR came from a human donor in a cohort sampled during active COVID-19. Material for sequencing was peripheral blood. The chain is built from TRBV18 and TRBJ1-2; TRBD1 matches 7 bases. The CDR3: CASSSIRQGANYGYTF. In DNA, the CDR3 is TGTGCCAGCTCATCGATCCGACAGGGTGCTAACTATGGCTACACCTTC.